The present TCR beta chain was sequenced within a study of Graves' ophthalmopathy and Graves' hyperthyroidism. The study amplified TCR beta CDR3 regions using RNA transcripts. First-round RT-PCR employed HTBI primers, with a second-round multiplex PCR after it. One entry per CDR3 protein, called by TCRdb with MiXCR from the multiplex PCR reads. The sample has a few hundred thousand distinct CDR3 sequences; 17% are singletons. The CDR3 has 14 amino acids. V was trimmed by 4 bases and J by 2 bases, leaving 12 bases between them. This clonotype was seen ten or more times. The V and J genes are TRBV12-3 or TRBV12-4 and TRBJ2-7; unclear D gene. The sample comprised peripheral blood. The TCR comes from an adult woman with stable Graves' hyperthyroidism. The CDR3 sequence: CASSSRRLTYEQYF. The CDR3 region has the DNA TGTGCCAGCAGTTCTAGACGGCTAACCTACGAGCAGTACTTC.